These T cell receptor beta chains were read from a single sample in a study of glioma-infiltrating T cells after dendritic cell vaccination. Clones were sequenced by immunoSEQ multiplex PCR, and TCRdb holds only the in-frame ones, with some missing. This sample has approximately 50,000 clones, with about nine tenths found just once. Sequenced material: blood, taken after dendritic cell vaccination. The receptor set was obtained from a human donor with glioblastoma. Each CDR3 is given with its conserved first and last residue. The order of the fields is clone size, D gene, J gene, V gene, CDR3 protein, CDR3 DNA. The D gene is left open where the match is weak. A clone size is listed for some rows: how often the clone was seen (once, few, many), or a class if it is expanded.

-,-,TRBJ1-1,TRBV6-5,CASSYPGASEAFF,TGTGCCAGCAGTTACCCAGGGGCAAGTGAAGCTTTCTTT
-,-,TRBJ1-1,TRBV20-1,CSSGEAFF,TGCAGTTCGGGGGAAGCTTTCTTT
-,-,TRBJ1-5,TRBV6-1,CASSAVRGQPQHF,TGTGCCAGCAGCGCTGTTAGGGGACAGCCCCAGCATTTT
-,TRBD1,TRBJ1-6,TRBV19,CASRGTGENSPLHF,TGTGCCAGTAGGGGGACAGGAGAGAATTCACCCCTCCACTTT
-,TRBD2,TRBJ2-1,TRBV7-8,CASSFSKDRRLAGGLSEQFF,TGTGCCAGCAGCTTTTCCAAAGATCGTCGACTAGCGGGAGGGCTCAGTGAGCAGTTCTTC
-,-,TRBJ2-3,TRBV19,CASSNRQGLTDTQYF,TGTGCCAGTAGTAATAGACAGGGACTTACAGATACGCAGTATTTT
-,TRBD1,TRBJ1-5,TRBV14,CASSQDTGGQPQHF,TGTGCCAGCAGCCAAGATACAGGGGGACAGCCCCAGCATTTT
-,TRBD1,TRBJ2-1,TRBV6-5,CASSGPDRGGNEQFF,TGTGCCAGCAGTGGCCCGGACAGGGGAGGCAATGAGCAGTTCTTC
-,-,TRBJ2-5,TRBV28,CASSTTAIQETQYF,TGTGCCAGCAGTACGACAGCTATCCAAGAGACCCAGTACTTC
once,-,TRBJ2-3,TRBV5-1,CASSPQSTDTQYF,TGCGCCAGCAGCCCACAAAGCACAGATACGCAGTATTTT
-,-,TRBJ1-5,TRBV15,CATSRGGEGVQPQHF,TGTGCCACCAGCAGAGGGGGGGAGGGGGTTCAGCCCCAGCATTTT